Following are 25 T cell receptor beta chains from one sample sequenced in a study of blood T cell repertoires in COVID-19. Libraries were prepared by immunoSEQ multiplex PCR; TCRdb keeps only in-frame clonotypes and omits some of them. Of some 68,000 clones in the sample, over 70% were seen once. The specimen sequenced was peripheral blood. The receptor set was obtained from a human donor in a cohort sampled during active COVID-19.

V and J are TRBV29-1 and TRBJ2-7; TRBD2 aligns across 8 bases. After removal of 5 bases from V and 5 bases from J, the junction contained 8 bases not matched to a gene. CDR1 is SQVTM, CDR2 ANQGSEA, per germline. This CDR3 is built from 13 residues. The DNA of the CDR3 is TGCAGCGTTTCCAGCGGGAGTGTAAACGAGCAGTACTTC. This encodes CSVSSGSVNEQYF.

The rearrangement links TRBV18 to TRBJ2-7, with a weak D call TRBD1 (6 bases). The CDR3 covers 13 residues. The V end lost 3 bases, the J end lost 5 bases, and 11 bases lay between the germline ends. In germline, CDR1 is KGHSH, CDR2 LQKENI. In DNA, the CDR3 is TGTGCCAGCTCACCCTTACAGGGCCACGAGCAGTACTTC. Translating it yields CASSPLQGHEQYF.

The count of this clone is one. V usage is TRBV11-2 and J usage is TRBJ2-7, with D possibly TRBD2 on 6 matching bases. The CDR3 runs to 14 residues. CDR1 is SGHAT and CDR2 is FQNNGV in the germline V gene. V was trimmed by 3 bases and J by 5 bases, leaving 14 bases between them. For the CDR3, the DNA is TGTGCCAGCAGCTTGTTGTCTAGCGCCAACGAGCAGTACTTC. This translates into CASSLLSSANEQYF.

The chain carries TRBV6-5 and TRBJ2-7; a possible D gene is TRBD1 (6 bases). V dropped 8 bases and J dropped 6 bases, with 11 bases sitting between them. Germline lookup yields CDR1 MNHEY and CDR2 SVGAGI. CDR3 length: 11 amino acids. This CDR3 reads CASHLGGEQYF. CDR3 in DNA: TGTGCCAGCCATTTAGGGGGCGAGCAGTACTTC.

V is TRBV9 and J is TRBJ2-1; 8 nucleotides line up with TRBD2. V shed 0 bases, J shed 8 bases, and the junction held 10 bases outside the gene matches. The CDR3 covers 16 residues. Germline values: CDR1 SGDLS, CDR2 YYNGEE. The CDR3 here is CASSVGLGGRPHEQFF. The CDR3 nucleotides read TGTGCCAGCAGCGTAGGTCTGGGCGGGAGGCCCCATGAGCAGTTCTTC.

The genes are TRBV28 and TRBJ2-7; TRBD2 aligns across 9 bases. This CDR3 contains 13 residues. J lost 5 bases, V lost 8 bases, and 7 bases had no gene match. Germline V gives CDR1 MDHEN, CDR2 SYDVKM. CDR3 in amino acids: CASVPSGRNEQYF. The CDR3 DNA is TGTGCCAGCGTACCCAGCGGGAGGAACGAGCAGTACTTC. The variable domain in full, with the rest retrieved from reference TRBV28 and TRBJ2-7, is DVKVTQSSRYLVKRTGEKVFLECVQDMDHENMFWYRQDPGLGLRLIYFSYDVKMKEKGDIPEGYSVSREKKERFSLILESASTNQTSMYLCASVPSGRNEQYFGPGTRLTVT.

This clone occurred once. The CDR3 reads CAWSVPGRVGYGYTF. In DNA, the CDR3 is TGTGCCTGGAGTGTACCGGGCAGGGTGGGCTATGGCTACACCTTC. V gene TRBV30 combines with J gene TRBJ1-2; possible D gene TRBD1, 5 bases. The CDR3 has 15 amino acids. Trimming removed 0 bases at V and 4 bases at J, with 15 bases between. Germline V lookup: CDR1 GTSNPN, CDR2 SVGIG (reference sequence).

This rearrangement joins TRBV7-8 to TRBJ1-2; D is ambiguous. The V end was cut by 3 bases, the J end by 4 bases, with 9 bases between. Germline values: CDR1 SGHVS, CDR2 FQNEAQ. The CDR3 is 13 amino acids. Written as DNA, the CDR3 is TGTGCCAGCAGCTTCTCGGGTGTCTATGGCTACACCTTC. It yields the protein CASSFSGVYGYTF.

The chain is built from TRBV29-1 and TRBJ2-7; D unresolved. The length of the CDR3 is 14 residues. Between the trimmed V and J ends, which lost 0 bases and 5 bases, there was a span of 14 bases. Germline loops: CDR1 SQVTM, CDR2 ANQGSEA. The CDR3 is CSVEDRVTVNEQYF. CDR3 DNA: TGCAGCGTTGAAGATCGGGTTACGGTCAACGAGCAGTACTTC.

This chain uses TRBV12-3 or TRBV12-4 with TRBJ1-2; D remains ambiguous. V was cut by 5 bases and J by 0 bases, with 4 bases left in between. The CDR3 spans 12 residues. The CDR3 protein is CASSQSNYGYTF. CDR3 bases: TGTGCCAGCAGTCAGTCTAACTATGGCTACACCTTC.

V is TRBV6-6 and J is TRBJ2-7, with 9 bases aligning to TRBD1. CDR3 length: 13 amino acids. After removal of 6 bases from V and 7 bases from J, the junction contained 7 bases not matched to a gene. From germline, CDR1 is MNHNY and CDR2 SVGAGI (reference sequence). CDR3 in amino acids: CASRGQGPGEQYF. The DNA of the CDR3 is TGTGCCAGCAGGGGACAGGGCCCTGGGGAGCAGTACTTC.

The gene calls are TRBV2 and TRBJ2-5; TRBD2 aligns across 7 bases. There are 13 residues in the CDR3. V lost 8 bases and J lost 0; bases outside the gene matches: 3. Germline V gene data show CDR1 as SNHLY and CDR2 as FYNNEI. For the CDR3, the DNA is TGTGCCAGCGGGGGGGAGTACCAAGAGACCCAGTACTTC. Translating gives CASGGEYQETQYF.

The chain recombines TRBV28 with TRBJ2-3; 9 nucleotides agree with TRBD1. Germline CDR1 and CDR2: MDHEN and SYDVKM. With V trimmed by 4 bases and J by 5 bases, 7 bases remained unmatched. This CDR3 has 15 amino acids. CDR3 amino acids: CASSSWTGVEDTQYF. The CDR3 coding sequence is TGTGCCAGCAGTTCCTGGACAGGGGTAGAAGATACGCAGTATTTT.

This CDR3 reads CSAPPGGEERNTEAFF. The CDR3 DNA reads TGCAGCGCCCCCCCCGGGGGGGAGGAGAGGAACACTGAAGCTTTCTTT. V gene TRBV29-1 combines with J gene TRBJ1-1, with a weak D call TRBD1 (5 bases). The CDR3 spans 16 residues. Germline V gives CDR1 SQVTM, CDR2 ANQGSEA. Trimming pared 7 bases from V and 1 base from J, leaving 22 bases between.

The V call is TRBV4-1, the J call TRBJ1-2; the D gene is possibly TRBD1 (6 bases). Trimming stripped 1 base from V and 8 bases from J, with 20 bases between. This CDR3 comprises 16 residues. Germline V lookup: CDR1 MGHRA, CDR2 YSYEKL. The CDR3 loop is CASSQGGGGRVEGYTF. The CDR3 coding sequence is TGCGCCAGCAGCCAAGGCGGGGGGGGGCGTGTGGAGGGCTACACCTTC.

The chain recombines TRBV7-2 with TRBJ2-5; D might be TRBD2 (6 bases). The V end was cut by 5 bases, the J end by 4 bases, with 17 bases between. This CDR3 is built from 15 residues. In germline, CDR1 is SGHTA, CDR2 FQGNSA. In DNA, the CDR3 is TGTGCCAGCAGCAATAGGCTTCGGGGAGGAGAGACCCAGTACTTC. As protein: CASSNRLRGGETQYF. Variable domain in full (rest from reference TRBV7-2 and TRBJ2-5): GAGVSQSPSNKVTEKGKDVELRCDPISGHTALYWYRQSLGQGLEFLIYFQGNSAPDKSGLPSDRFSAERTGGSVSTLTIQRTQQEDSAVYLCASSNRLRGGETQYFGPGTRLLVL.

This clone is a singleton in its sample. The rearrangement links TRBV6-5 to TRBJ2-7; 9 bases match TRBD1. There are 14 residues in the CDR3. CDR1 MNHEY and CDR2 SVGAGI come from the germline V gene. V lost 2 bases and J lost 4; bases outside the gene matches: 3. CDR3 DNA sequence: TGTGCCAGCAGTTACCGTGGACAGGGGTACGAGCAGTACTTC. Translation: CASSYRGQGYEQYF.

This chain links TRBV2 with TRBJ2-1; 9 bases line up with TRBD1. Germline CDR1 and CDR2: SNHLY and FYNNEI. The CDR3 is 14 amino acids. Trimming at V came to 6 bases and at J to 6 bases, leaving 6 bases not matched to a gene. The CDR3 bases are TGTGCCAGCAGAACCGGGACAGGGAGCAATGAGCAGTTCTTC. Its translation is CASRTGTGSNEQFF.

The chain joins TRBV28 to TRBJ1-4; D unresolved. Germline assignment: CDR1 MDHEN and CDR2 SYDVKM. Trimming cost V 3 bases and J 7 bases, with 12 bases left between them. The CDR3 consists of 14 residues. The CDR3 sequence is CASSLRGRGEKLFF. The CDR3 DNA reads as TGTGCCAGCAGTTTGCGGGGTCGCGGTGAAAAACTGTTTTTT.

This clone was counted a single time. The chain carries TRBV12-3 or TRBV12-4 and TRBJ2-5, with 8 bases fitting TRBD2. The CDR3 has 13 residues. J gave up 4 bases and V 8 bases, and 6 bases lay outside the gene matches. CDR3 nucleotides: TGTGCCAGCGCCCGCGGGGGGCCAGAGACCCAGTACTTC. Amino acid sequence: CASARGGPETQYF.

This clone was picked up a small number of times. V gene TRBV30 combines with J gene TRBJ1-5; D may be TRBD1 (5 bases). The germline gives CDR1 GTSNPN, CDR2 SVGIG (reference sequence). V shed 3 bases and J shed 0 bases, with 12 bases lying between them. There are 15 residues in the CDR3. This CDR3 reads CAWSPRVGSNQPQHF. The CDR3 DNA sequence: TGTGCCTGGAGCCCCAGGGTGGGTAGCAATCAGCCCCAGCATTTT.

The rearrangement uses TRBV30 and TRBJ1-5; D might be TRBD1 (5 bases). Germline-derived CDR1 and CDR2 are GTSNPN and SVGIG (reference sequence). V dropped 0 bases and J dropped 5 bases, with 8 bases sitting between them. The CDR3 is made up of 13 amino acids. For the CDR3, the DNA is TGTGCCTGGAGTGTCCAGGGTGATCAGCCCCAGCATTTT. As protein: CAWSVQGDQPQHF.

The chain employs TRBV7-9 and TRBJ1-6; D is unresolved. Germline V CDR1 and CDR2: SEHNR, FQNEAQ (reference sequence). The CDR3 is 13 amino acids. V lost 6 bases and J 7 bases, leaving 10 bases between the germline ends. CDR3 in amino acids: CASRRQPNSPLHF. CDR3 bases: TGTGCCAGCAGGCGACAACCCAATTCACCCCTCCACTTT.

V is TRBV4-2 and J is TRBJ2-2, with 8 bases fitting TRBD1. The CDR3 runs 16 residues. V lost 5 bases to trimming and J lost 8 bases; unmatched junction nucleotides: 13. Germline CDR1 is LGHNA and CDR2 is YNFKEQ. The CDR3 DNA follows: TGTGCCAGCAGCTCCTGGACAGGGCCCAACCCGGGGGAGCTGTTTTTT. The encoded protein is CASSSWTGPNPGELFF.

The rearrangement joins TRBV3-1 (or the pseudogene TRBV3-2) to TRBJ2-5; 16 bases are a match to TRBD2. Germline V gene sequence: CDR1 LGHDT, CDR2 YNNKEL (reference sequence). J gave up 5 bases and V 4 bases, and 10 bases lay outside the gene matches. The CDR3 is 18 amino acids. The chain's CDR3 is CASSRHGTSGRGGETQYF. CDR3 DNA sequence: TGTGCCAGCAGCCGACATGGGACTAGCGGGAGGGGAGGGGAGACCCAGTACTTC.